The sequence of this TCR beta chain was determined in a study of cytomegalovirus exposure and HLA in healthy donors. With 5 bases removed from V and 10 bases from J, the gap between germline ends came to 12 bases. The germline V gene encodes CDR1 GTSNPN and CDR2 SVGIG (reference sequence). The CDR3 totals 12 residues. In its sample, this clone was seen once. The PCR was carried out with 60 Vbeta primers and 13 Jbeta primers. Using immunoSEQ multiplex PCR, the repertoire was profiled, and TCRdb retains in-frame clones only, with some absent. Here the sample spans about 140,000 clones, around 77% being singletons.

The receptor's source is a man between 18 and 29 years old in good health and CMV-seronegative. This chain connects TRBV30 to TRBJ1-6; tentatively, D is TRBD1 (5 bases). The sample was PBMCs. CDR3 DNA: TGTGCCTGGGGGTCGGGGGGATCACCCCTCCACTTT. This codes for CAWGSGGSPLHF.